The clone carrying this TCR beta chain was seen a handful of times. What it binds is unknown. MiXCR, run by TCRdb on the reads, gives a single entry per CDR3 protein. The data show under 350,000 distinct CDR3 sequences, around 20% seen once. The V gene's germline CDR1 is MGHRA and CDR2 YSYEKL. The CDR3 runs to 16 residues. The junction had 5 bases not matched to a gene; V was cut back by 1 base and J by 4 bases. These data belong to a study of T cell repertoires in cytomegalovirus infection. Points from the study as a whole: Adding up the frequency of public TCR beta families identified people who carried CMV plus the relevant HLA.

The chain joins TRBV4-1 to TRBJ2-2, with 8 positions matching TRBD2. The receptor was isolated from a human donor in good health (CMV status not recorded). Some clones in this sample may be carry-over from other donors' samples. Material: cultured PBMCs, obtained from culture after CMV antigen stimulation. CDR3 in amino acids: CASSQGKAGGTGELFF. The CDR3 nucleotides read TGCGCCAGCAGCCAAGGGAAGGCGGGAGGCACCGGGGAGCTGTTTTTT.